The clone carrying this TCR beta chain was observed a handful of times. The antigen is unknown. A sample-barcoded 5' primer and a J-beta primer mix were used in a second PCR of roughly 6 to 12 cycles. TCRdb redid the calling of the 5' RACE reads with MiXCR, one entry per CDR3 protein. The sample contains around 1.5 million distinct CDR3 sequences, 59% of which appear only once. Each donor was a healthy Caucasian individual from Russia, aged about 6 to 95. This sample is drawn from a study of blood T cells in healthy people across ages. The study, taken as a whole, reports: It was not possible, with unsorted PBMCs, to conclusively compare naive and antigen-experienced cells.

The CDR3 has 13 residues. Trimming at V came to 4 bases and at J to 1 base, leaving 3 bases not matched to a gene. Looked up from germline, CDR1 is SQVTM and CDR2 is ANQGSEA. The chain couples TRBV29-1 to TRBJ1-1, with TRBD1 matching 7 bases. The TCR sequence derives from a man aged 18-30 years in good health. Specimen: blood. For the CDR3, the DNA is TGCAGCGTTGGACAGGGCTGGAACACTGAAGCTTTCTTT. It is translated as CSVGQGWNTEAFF.